This T cell receptor beta chain comes out of a study of Graves' ophthalmopathy and Graves' hyperthyroidism. Across the study: Investigators collected peripheral blood at initial diagnosis, before any treatment was given.

Ophthalmopathy cases showed moderate-to-severe activity, scoring CAS ≥3 and NOSPECS ≥4, with duration under 3 months. Diagnosis used clinical symptoms, serum thyroxine, TRAb, thyroid ultrasound and orbital computed tomography. As to this clonotype: Antigen specificity is unknown.

For repertoire sequencing, the TCR beta CDR3 regions were amplified from RNA transcripts. HTBI-primed RT-PCR formed the first round, and a multiplex PCR formed the second. TCRdb called the multiplex PCR reads again in MiXCR, with one record for every CDR3 protein. Counted here are some 160,000 distinct CDR3 sequences, about two fifths occurring once; the ten biggest clones make up around 8.9%. This CDR3 region has 13 residues. In germline, CDR1 is MNHNS, CDR2 SASEGT. V was trimmed by 7 bases and J by 11 bases, leaving 20 bases between them. Points from the study as a whole: Most clonotypes expanded in thyroid above 0.001 frequency were present in blood too.

The J gene is TRBJ1-1, the V gene TRBV6-1; D not resolved. The TCR originated in a man aged 30-40 years with Graves' ophthalmopathy. Sequencing was carried out using peripheral blood. CDR3 region: CASNPGTQYDAFF. The CDR3 DNA follows: TGTGCCAGCAATCCAGGAACCCAATACGATGCTTTCTTT.